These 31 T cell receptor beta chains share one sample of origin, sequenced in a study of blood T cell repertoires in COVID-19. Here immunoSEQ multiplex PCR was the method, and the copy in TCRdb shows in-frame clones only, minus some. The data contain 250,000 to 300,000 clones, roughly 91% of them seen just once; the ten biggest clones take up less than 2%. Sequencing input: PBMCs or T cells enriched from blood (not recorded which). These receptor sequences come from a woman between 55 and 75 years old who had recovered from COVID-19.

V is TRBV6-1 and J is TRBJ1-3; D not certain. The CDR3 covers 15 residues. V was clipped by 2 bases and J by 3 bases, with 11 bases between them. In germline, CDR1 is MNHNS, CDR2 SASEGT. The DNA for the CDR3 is TGTGCCAGCAGTGAATTAGCGGGGATTGGAAACACCATATATTTT. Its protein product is CASSELAGIGNTIYF.

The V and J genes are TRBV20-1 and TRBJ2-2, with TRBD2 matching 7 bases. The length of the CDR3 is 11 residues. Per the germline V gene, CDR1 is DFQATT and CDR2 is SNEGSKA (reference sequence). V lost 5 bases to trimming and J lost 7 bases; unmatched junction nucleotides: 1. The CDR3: CSAGGGGELFF. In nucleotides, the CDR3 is TGCAGTGCTGGGGGGGGCGGGGAGCTGTTTTTT.

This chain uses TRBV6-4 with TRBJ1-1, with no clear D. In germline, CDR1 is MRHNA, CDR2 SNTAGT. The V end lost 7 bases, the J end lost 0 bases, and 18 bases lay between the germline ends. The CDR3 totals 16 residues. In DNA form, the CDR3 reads TGTGCCAGCACCGACATAAACGGGAATATGAACACTGAAGCTTTCTTT. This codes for CASTDINGNMNTEAFF.

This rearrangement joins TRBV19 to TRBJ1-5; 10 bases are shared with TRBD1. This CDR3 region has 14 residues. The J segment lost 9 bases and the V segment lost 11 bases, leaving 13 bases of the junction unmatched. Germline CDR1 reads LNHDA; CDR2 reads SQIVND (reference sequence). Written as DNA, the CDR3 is TGTGCCTCGGAGGTAGGGGACAGGGGAAGGCCCCAGCATTTT. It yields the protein CASEVGDRGRPQHF.

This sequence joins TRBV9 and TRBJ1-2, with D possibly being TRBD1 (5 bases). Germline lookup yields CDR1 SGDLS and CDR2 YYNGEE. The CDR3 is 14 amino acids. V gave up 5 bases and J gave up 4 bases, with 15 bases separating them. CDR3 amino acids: CASRTPGYGYGYTF. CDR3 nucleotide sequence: TGTGCCAGCAGAACACCAGGGTACGGCTATGGCTACACCTTC.

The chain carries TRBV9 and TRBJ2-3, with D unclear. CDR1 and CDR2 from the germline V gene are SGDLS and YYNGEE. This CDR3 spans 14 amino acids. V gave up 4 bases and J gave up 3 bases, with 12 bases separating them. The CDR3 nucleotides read TGTGCCAGCAGCCCGGTCCGAGCGACAGATACGCAGTATTTT. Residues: CASSPVRATDTQYF.

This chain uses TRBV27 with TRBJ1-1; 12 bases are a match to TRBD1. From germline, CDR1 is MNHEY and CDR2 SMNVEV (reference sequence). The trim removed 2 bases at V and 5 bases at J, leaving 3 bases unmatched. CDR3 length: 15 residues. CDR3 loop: CASSLVGQGATEAFF. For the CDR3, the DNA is TGTGCCAGCAGTTTAGTGGGACAGGGGGCTACTGAAGCTTTCTTT.

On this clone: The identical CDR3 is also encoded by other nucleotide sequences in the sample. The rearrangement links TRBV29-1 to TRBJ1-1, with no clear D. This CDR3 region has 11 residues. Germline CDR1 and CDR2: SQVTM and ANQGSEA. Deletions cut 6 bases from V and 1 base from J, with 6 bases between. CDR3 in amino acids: CSVYRNTEAFF. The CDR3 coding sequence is TGCAGCGTCTACAGGAACACTGAAGCTTTCTTT.

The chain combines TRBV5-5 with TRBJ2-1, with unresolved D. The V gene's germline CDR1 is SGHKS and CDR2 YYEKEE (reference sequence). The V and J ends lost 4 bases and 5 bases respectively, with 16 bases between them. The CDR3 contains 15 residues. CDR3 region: CASSPGPATDNEQFF. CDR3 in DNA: TGTGCCAGCAGCCCAGGCCCCGCTACTGACAATGAGCAGTTCTTC.

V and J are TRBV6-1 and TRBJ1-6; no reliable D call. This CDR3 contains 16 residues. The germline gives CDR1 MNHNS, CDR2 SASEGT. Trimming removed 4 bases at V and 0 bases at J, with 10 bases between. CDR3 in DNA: TGTGCCAGCAGTGGTGAACAGATCTCCTATAATTCACCCCTCCACTTT. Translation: CASSGEQISYNSPLHF.

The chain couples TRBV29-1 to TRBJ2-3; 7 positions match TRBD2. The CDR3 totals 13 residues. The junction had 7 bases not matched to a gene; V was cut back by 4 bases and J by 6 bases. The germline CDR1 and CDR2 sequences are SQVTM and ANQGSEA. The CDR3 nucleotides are TGCAGCGTTGTAGGCGGGAGTGGGGATACGCAGTATTTT. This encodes CSVVGGSGDTQYF.

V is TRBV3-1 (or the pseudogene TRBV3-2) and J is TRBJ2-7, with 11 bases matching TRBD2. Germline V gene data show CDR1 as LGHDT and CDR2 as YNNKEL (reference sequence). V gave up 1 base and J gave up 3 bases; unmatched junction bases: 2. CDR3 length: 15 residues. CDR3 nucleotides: TGTGCCAGCAGCCAAGCTGGGACTAGCGGCTACGAGCAGTACTTC. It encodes CASSQAGTSGYEQYF.

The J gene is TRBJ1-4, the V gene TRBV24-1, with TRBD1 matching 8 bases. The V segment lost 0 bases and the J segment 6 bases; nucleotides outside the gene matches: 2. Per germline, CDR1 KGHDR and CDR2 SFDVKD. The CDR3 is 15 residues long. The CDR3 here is CATSDLVQGDEKLFF. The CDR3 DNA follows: TGTGCCACCAGTGATTTGGTACAGGGGGATGAAAAACTGTTTTTT.

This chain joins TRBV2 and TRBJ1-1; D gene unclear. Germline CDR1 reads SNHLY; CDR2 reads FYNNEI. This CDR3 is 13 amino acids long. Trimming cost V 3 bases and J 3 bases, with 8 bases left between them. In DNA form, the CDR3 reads TGTGCCAGCAGTGATGAGAGGGACACTGAAGCTTTCTTT. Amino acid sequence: CASSDERDTEAFF.

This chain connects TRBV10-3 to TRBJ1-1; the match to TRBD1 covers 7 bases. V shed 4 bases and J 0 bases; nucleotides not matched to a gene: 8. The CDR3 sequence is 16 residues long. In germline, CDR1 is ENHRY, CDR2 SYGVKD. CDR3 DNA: TGTGCCATCAGTGGGTTTGGGGACAGACTGAACACTGAAGCTTTCTTT. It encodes CAISGFGDRLNTEAFF.

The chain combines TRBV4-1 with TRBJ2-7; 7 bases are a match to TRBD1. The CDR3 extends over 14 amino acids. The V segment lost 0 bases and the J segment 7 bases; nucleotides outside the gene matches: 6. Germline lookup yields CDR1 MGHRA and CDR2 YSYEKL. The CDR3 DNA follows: TGCGCCAGCAGCCAAGACCCTTCCAGGGGGGAGCAGTACTTC. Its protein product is CASSQDPSRGEQYF.

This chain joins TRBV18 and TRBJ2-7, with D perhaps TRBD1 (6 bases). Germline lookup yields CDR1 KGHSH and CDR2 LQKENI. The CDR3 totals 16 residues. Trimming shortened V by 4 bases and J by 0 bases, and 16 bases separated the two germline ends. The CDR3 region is CASSLPPGHSSYEQYF. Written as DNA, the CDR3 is TGTGCCAGCTCACTACCGCCGGGACACAGCTCCTACGAGCAGTACTTC.

The CDR3 DNA reads TGTGCCAGCAGCATACCGGGACAGGGTGGCGGGTATGGCTACACCTTC. Protein: CASSIPGQGGGYGYTF. The chain joins TRBV5-4 to TRBJ1-2; 9 bases fit TRBD1. CDR3 length: 16 amino acids. V was pared by 4 bases and J by 5 bases, with 12 bases of the junction left unmatched. Germline V gene data show CDR1 as SGHNT and CDR2 as YYREEE (reference sequence).

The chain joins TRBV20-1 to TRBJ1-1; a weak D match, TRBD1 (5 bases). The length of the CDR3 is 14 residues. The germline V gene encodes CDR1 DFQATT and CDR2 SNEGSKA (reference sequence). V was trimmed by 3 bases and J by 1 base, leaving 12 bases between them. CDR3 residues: CSASRPGGNTEAFF. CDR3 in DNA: TGCAGTGCTAGTCGACCGGGGGGGAACACTGAAGCTTTCTTT.

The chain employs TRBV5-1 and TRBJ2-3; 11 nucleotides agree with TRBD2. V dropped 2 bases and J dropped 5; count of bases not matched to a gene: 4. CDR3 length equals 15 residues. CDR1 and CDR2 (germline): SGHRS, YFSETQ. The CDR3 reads CASSLLAGVRDTQYF. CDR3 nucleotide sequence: TGCGCCAGCAGCTTACTAGCGGGAGTTAGAGATACGCAGTATTTT.

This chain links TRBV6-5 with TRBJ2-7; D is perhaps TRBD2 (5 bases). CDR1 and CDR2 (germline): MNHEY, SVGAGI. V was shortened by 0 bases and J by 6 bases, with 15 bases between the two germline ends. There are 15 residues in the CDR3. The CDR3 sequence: CASSYSGTSSGEQYF. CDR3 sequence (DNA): TGTGCCAGCAGTTACTCCGGAACTAGTTCTGGCGAGCAGTACTTC.

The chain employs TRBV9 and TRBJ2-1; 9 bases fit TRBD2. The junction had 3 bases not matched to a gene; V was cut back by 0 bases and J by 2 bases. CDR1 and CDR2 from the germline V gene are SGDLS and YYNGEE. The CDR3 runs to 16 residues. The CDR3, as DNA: TGTGCCAGCAGCGTAGAACAGCGGGGGGCCTACAATGAGCAGTTCTTC. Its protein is CASSVEQRGAYNEQFF.

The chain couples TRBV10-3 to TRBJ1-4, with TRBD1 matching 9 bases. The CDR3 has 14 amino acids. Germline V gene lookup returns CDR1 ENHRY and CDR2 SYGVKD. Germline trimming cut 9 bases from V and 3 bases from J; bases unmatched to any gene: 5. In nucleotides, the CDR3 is TGTGCCATTGGGACAGGGTACGCTAATGAAAAACTGTTTTTT. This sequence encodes CAIGTGYANEKLFF.

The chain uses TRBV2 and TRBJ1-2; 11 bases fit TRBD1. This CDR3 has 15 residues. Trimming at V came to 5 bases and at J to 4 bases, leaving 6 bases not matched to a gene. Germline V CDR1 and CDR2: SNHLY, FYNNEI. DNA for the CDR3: TGTGCCAGCAGTACAGCCGGGACAGGGGGCTATGGCTACACCTTC. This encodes CASSTAGTGGYGYTF. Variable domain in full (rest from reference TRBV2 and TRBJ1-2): EPEVTQTPSHQVTQMGQEVILRCVPISNHLYFYWYRQILGQKVEFLVSFYNNEISEKSEIFDDQFSVERPDGSNFTLKIRSTKLEDSAMYFCASSTAGTGGYGYTFGSGTRLTVV.

The CDR3 reads CASSLNPSGLSYTGELFF. The CDR3, as DNA: TGTGCCAGCAGCCTAAATCCCTCGGGACTCTCCTATACCGGGGAGCTGTTTTTT. The chain joins TRBV7-3 to TRBJ2-2; TRBD2 is a possible D gene (6 bases). V dropped 5 bases and J dropped 5 bases, with 24 bases sitting between them. Germline V gene lookup returns CDR1 SGHTA and CDR2 FQGTGA. The CDR3 extends over 18 amino acids.

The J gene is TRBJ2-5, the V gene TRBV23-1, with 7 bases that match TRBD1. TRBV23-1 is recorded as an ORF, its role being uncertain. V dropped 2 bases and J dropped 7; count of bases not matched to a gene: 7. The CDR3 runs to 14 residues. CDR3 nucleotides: TGCGCCAGCAGTCAAGAAGACAGGGACGGGACCCAGTACTTC. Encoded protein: CASSQEDRDGTQYF.

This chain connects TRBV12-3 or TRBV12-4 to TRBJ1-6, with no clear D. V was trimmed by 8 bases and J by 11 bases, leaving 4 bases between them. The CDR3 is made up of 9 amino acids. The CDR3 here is CASGAPLHF. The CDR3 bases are TGTGCCAGCGGAGCACCCCTCCACTTT.

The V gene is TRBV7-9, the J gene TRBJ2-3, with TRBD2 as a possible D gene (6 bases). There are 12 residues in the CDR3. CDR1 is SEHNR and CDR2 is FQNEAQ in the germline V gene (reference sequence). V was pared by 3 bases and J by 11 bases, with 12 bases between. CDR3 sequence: CASSLGLAWQYF. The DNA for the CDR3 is TGTGCCAGCAGCTTGGGTCTAGCGTGGCAGTATTTT.

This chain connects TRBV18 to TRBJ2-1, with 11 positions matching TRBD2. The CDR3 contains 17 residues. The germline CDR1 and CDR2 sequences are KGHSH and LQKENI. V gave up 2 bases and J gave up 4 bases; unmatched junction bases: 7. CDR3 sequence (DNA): TGTGCCAGCTCACCAGTTCTATTAGCGGGAGGGTACAATGAGCAGTTCTTC. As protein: CASSPVLLAGGYNEQFF.

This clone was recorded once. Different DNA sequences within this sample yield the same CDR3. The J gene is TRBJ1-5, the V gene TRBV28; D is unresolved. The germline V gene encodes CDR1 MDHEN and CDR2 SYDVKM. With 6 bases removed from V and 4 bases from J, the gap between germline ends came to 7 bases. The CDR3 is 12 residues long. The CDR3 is CASRESNQPQHF. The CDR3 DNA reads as TGTGCCAGCAGAGAGTCGAATCAGCCCCAGCATTTT.

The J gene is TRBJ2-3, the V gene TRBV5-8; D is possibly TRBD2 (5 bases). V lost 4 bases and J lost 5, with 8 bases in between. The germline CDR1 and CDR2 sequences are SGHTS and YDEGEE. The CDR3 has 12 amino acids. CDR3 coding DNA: TGTGCCAGCAGCGGTGCGGGAGATACGCAGTATTTT. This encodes CASSGAGDTQYF.